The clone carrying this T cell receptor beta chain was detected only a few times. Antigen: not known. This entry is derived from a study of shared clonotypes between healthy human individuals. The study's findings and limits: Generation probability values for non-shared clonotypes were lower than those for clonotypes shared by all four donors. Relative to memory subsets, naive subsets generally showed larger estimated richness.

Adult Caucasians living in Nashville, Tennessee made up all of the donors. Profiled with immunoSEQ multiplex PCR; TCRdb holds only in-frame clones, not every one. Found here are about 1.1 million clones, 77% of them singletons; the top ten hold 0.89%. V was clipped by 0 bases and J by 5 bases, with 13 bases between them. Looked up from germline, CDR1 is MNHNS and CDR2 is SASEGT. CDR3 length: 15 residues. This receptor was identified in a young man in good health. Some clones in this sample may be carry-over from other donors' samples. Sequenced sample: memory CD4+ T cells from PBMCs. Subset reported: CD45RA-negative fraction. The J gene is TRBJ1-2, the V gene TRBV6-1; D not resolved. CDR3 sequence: CASSEAGSDLYGYTF. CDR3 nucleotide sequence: TGTGCCAGCAGTGAAGCGGGGTCAGATCTTTATGGCTACACCTTC.